This T cell receptor beta chain was recovered during a study of cytomegalovirus exposure and HLA in healthy donors. Overall study results and limits: In a later analysis, TCR beta V- and J-gene trimming showed a link to a missense DCLRE1C variant. In a later analysis, a genetic analysis reported fewer productive-TCR N-insertions in an Asian-associated ancestry cluster than the cohort average. Several of the most significant clusters appeared linked to common viral pathogens, based on a later analysis.

CDR1 and CDR2 from the germline V gene are SGHDN and FVKESK. CDR3 length: 18 residues. J lost 6 bases, V lost 1 base, and 14 bases had no gene match. Primers for the PCR totalled 60 Vbeta and 13 Jbeta. Methods used by the authors: In a later analysis, 60 million to 90 million unique TCR beta chains included roughly 11 million shared by two or more donors. Sequenced by immunoSEQ multiplex PCR; TCRdb stores in-frame clones only, minus some. Clone size and the V and J calls come from that table; the DNA yielded D and trimming. The table shows 100,000 to 150,000 clones, with approximately 77% occurring only once. This clone was recorded a few times. Its antigen is undetermined.

Sequenced input: PBMCs. This clonotype was sampled from a woman in her sixties in good health and CMV-seronegative. The rearrangement joins TRBV14 to TRBJ2-3, with TRBD2 identical over 9 bases. The CDR3 sequence is CASSQARLAEGQTDTQYF. The CDR3 coding sequence is TGTGCCAGCAGCCAAGCCCGACTAGCGGAAGGGCAGACGGATACGCAGTATTTT. The whole variable domain, remainder taken from reference TRBV14 and TRBJ2-3, is EAGVTQFPSHSVIEKGQTVTLRCDPISGHDNLYWYRRVMGKEIKFLLHFVKESKQDESGMPNNRFLAERTGGTYSTLKVQPAELEDSGVYFCASSQARLAEGQTDTQYFGPGTRLTVL.